Listed below are T cell receptor beta chains from one sample, sequenced in a study of T cells in Graves' hyperthyroidism and ophthalmopathy. TCRdb ran MiXCR on the multiplex PCR reads and lists one entry per CDR3 protein. The table has a few hundred thousand distinct CDR3 sequences, over 10% seen once. The material sequenced was blood. These TCRs come from a young woman with Graves' hyperthyroidism. The CDR3 runs from the conserved cysteine through the conserved F or W. Each record gives: J gene, D gene, clone size, V gene, CDR3 DNA, CDR3 protein. D genes are given only for firm matches. Clone sizes are given selectively: once, few, many, or a class where the clone is expanded.

TRBJ1-1 . few TRBV19 TGTGCCAGTACCATTAGGGGGATGAACACTGAAGCTTTCTTT CASTIRGMNTEAFF
TRBJ1-5 TRBD1 few TRBV20-1 TGCAGTGCTAGAGATCTTTCGAACAGGGGATATCAGCCCCAGCATTTT CSARDLSNRGYQPQHF
TRBJ2-1 TRBD2 many TRBV3-1 TGTGCCAGCAGCCAAGGTTGGCGGGAGGGCTACAATGAGCAGTTCTTC CASSQGWREGYNEQFF
TRBJ2-3 TRBD1 many TRBV6-2/TRBV6-3 TGTGCCAGCAGTTACAGGCAGGGGGCTAGCACAGATACGCAGTATTTT CASSYRQGASTDTQYF
TRBJ1-1 TRBD1 . TRBV2 TGTGCCAGCAGCCTACAGGGGGCTGCTCCTGAAGCTTTCTTT CASSLQGAAPEAFF
TRBJ1-1 . many TRBV20-1 TGCAGTGCTAGAGAAGCGGGTATGAACACTGAAGCTTTCTTT CSAREAGMNTEAFF
TRBJ1-5 . many TRBV2 TGTGCCAGCAGACAGTCGGTTTATAGCAATCAGCCCCAGCATTTT CASRQSVYSNQPQHF
TRBJ2-7 . many TRBV5-1 TGCGCCAGCAGCCCTGGACGGCTCGGAAAGAACGAGCAGTACTTC CASSPGRLGKNEQYF
TRBJ2-5 . . TRBV6-2/TRBV6-3 TGTGCCAGCAGTACAGTCCCCTTTGACGAGACCCAGTACTTC CASSTVPFDETQYF
TRBJ1-2 . many TRBV3-1 TGTGCCAGCAGCCAAGAAGTGGGGACGAGGGGTGGCTACACCTTC CASSQEVGTRGGYTF
TRBJ1-5 . many TRBV20-1 TGCAGTGCCAACTCAGGGGTAGGTCAGCCCCAGCATTTT CSANSGVGQPQHF
TRBJ1-6 . many TRBV2 TGTGCCAGCAGTGAAGGGGGGGAGGCTTCACCCCTCCACTTT CASSEGGEASPLHF
TRBJ2-2 . . TRBV9 TGTGCCAGCAGTCCACAAGTCGGGCGTTATACCGGGGAGCTGTTTTTT CASSPQVGRYTGELFF
TRBJ2-7 TRBD1 many TRBV24-1 TGTGCCACCAGTGATGGGACAGACCCTTCCTACGAGCAGTACTTC CATSDGTDPSYEQYF
TRBJ2-5 . many TRBV7-2 TGTGCCAGCAGCATACGGCAGGGAAAAGAGACCCAGTACTTC CASSIRQGKETQYF
TRBJ2-1 . many TRBV27 TGTGCCAGCCGGAAGACTAGGTTCGAGCAGTTCTTC CASRKTRFEQFF
TRBJ2-1 TRBD2 . TRBV3-1 TGTGCCAGCACCCCGGAACGGGCGGGGGGCTATGAGCAGTTCTTC CASTPERAGGYEQFF
TRBJ1-6 . many TRBV10-1 TGCGCCAGCCCCCGGGACGGCCATTCACCCCTCCACTTT CASPRDGHSPLHF
TRBJ1-5 TRBD1 many TRBV3-1 TGTGCCAGCAGCCCGGACAGGGATCAGCCCCAGCATTTT CASSPDRDQPQHF
TRBJ2-1 TRBD1 few TRBV5-1 TGCGCCAGCAGCTTGGAAGGGGGCACCTACAATGAGCAGTTCTTC CASSLEGGTYNEQFF
TRBJ2-1 TRBD1 many TRBV6-2/TRBV6-3 TGTGCCAGCAGTTTGGGGGGGACAGGGAGCAATGAGCAGTTCTTC CASSLGGTGSNEQFF
TRBJ2-1 . few TRBV12-3/TRBV12-4 TGTGCCAGCAGTGCTTTTAGGTACAATGAGCAGTTCTTC CASSAFRYNEQFF
TRBJ2-2 TRBD1 . TRBV5-5 TGTGCCAGCAGCTGGGACAGGGAGAACGGGGAGCTGTTTTTT CASSWDRENGELFF